This record concerns one TCR beta chain sequence. Libraries were prepared by immunoSEQ multiplex PCR; TCRdb keeps only in-frame clonotypes and omits some of them. The table includes some 20,000 clones, around 94% detected once. The data are from a study of brain T cells in children with intractable seizures. Only cases whose brain tissue showed the highest T cell transcript signatures were sequenced. Before surgery, patients took at least one anti-epileptic drug. Germline lookup yields CDR1 KGHDR and CDR2 SFDVKD. The CDR3 has 11 amino acids. V lost 4 bases to trimming and J lost 7 bases, with 4 bases between them.

This sequence originates from a boy aged 10-17 years with focal cortical dysplasia and intractable seizures. J is TRBJ2-1 and V is TRBV24-1; no clear D gene. The sample in question was peripheral blood, obtained at surgery. CDR3 in amino acids: CATSDLNEQFF. Here the CDR3 DNA reads TGTGCCACCAGTGACCTTAATGAGCAGTTCTTC.